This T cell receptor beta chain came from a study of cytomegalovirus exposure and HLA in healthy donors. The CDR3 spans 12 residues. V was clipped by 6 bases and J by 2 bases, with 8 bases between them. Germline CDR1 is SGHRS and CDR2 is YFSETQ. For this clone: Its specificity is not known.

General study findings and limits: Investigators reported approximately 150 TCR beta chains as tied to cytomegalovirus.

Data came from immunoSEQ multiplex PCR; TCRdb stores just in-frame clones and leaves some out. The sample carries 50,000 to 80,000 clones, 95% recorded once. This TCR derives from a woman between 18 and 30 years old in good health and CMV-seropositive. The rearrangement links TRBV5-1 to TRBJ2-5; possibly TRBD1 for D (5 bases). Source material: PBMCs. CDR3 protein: CASTQGQETQYF. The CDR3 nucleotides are TGCGCCAGCACTCAGGGACAAGAGACCCAGTACTTC. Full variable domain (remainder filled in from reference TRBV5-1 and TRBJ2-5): KAGVTQTPRYLIKTRGQQVTLSCSPISGHRSVSWYQQTPGQGLQFLFEYFSETQRNKGNFPGRFSGRQFSNSRSEMNVSTLELGDSALYLCASTQGQETQYFGPGTRLLVL.